These 5 T cell receptor beta chains were sequenced from one sample in a study of read filtering for tumor transcriptome and immune sequencing. The library was built from 400 to 500 ng RNA with molecular barcoded adaptors for alpha/delta and beta/gamma chains. TCRdb recomputed calls from the reads with MiXCR, one row per CDR3 protein. The sample has about 37,000 distinct CDR3 sequences; roughly 12% are singletons. Specimen: a population of CD138-negative cells sorted from bone marrow. The receptors here all came from a donor at least 40 years old with multiple myeloma.

This clonotype was counted ten times or more. V gene TRBV10-3 combines with J gene TRBJ1-2; maybe TRBD1 (5 bases). The V and J ends lost 10 bases and 8 bases respectively, with 11 bases between them. Germline loops: CDR1 ENHRY, CDR2 SYGVKD. The CDR3 runs 10 residues. DNA for the CDR3: TGTGCCACCCGACAGACAGGCTACACCTTC. Its translation: CATRQTGYTF.

Many counts were recorded for this clonotype. The V and J genes are TRBV18 and TRBJ1-1; possible D gene TRBD1, 5 bases. Per the germline V gene, CDR1 is KGHSH and CDR2 is LQKENI. The CDR3 totals 14 residues. Trimming pared 0 bases from V and 7 bases from J, leaving 12 bases between. The CDR3 region has the DNA TGTGCCAGCTCACCACCCGGGTGGGGGATTGAAGCTTTCTTT. It is translated as CASSPPGWGIEAFF.

Worth noting for this clonotype: A read error may account for a junction end that differs from germline. The rearrangement links TRBV7-9 to TRBJ2-3; 13 bases are shared with TRBD2. The CDR3 extends over 14 amino acids. The germline V gene encodes CDR1 SEHNR and CDR2 FQNEAQ (reference sequence). Here the CDR3 DNA reads TGTGCCAGCAGCTCTGGGACTAGCGGGGTCACGCGGTATTTT. Amino acid sequence: CASSSGTSGVTRYF.

This clonotype was counted at least ten times. The V call is TRBV14, the J call TRBJ2-1, with D possibly called TRBD1 or TRBD2 (6 bases each). There are 13 residues in the CDR3. The V end lost 8 bases, the J end lost 9 bases, and 17 bases lay between the germline ends. Germline CDR1 SGHDN, CDR2 FVKESK. The CDR3 here is CASASTGASEQFF. As DNA, the CDR3 is TGTGCCAGCGCTAGTACGGGGGCCAGTGAGCAGTTCTTC.

This clonotype was recorded at least ten times. The V and J genes are TRBV29-1 and TRBJ1-4; 7 bases match TRBD1. Unmatched junction bases numbered 9, after V lost 6 bases and J lost 8 bases. Germline V gene data show CDR1 as SQVTM and CDR2 as ANQGSEA. The CDR3 loop spans 13 amino acids. The CDR3 region is CSVRIQGSEKLFF. The DNA of the CDR3 is TGCAGCGTCCGGATACAGGGGAGCGAAAAACTGTTTTTT. The entire variable domain, with the rest obtained from reference TRBV29-1 and TRBJ1-4, is as follows: SAVISQKPSRDICQRGTSLTIQCQVDSQVTMMFWYRQQPGQSLTLIATANQGSEATYESGFVIDKFPISRPNLTFSTLTVSNMSPEDSSIYLCSVRIQGSEKLFFGSGTQLSVL.